This T cell receptor (beta chain) was found in a study of CD8 T cells in ankylosing spondylitis. Study-level results: Certain motif variants had earlier been reported in reactive arthritis synovial fluid and blood. Disease-linked clones reportedly concentrated significantly in matched ankylosing spondylitis synovial fluid.

This clonotype was seen many times. The antigen remains unidentified. By quantitative 5'-RACE with molecular barcodes, the TCR beta libraries were made. MiXCR, run by TCRdb on the 5' RACE reads, gives a single entry per CDR3 protein. The sample yields some 250,000 distinct CDR3 sequences, approximately 9% seen once. This CDR3 contains 15 residues. The V gene end was trimmed by 4 bases and the J gene end by 0 bases; junction bases not matched to a gene: 5. Germline CDR1 reads LNHNV; CDR2 reads YYDKDF (reference sequence). V and J are TRBV15 and TRBJ1-1, with TRBD1 matching 7 bases. The receptor was isolated from a male donor with ankylosing spondylitis or in good health (not recorded which). Sequencing was done on a sample of blood, either unsorted or a sorted T cell fraction (not recorded which). The CDR3 DNA follows: TGTGCCACCAGCATGGGACAGCACATGAACACTGAAGCTTTCTTT. This codes for CATSMGQHMNTEAFF. The full variable domain, rest sourced from reference TRBV15 and TRBJ1-1, is DAMVIQNPRYQVTQFGKPVTLSCSQTLNHNVMYWYQQKSSQAPKLLFHYYDKDFNNEADTPDNFQSRRPNTSFCFLDIRSPGLGDTAMYLCATSMGQHMNTEAFFGQGTRLTVV.